This entry features one T cell receptor (beta chain) sequence. These data belong to a study of T cell changes during pregnancy in multiple sclerosis. This CDR3 spans 14 amino acids. Trimming pared 4 bases from V and 1 base from J, leaving 9 bases between. Germline V CDR1 and CDR2: SNHLY, FYNNEI. Profiling relied on immunoSEQ multiplex PCR, and the TCRdb table lists in-frame clones only, not all of them. The table includes about 74,000 clones, about 88% detected once. This specimen was peripheral blood, taken before pregnancy. The chain recombines TRBV2 with TRBJ2-3; D gene ambiguous. The receptor comes from a female donor with multiple sclerosis, enrolled in a pregnancy study. The CDR3 is CASSVYRGTDTQYF. The DNA for the CDR3 is TGTGCCAGCAGTGTCTACCGGGGCACAGATACGCAGTATTTT.